The 16 T cell receptor beta chains below all came from one sample that was sequenced in a study of OX40 agonist ivuxolimab in advanced cancers. Data came from immunoSEQ multiplex PCR; TCRdb stores just in-frame clones and leaves some out. The sample shows about 61,000 clones, 75% to 90% of them seen only once. The starting material was CD4+ or CD8+ T cells sorted from blood, obtained in a trial of the OX40 agonist ivuxolimab. These TCRs come from an adult with an advanced solid tumor such as melanoma, head and neck, liver or kidney cancer.

The chain couples TRBV7-8 to TRBJ1-5, with D maybe TRBD1 (6 bases). V was trimmed by 1 base and J by 1 base, leaving 11 bases between them. Germline V lookup: CDR1 SGHVS, CDR2 FQNEAQ. This CDR3 has 16 amino acids. DNA of the CDR3: TGTGCCAGCAGCTTAGAGGGGGTGGGGAGCAATCAGCCCCAGCATTTT. Translated: CASSLEGVGSNQPQHF.

This chain links TRBV7-2 with TRBJ2-7; 8 nucleotides align to TRBD1. Looked up from germline, CDR1 is SGHTA and CDR2 is FQGNSA. V lost 2 bases to trimming and J lost 2 bases; unmatched junction nucleotides: 8. This CDR3 is 16 amino acids long. In nucleotides, the CDR3 is TGTGCCAGCAGCTTACGAATGGGACAGGACCCCTACGAGCAGTACTTC. Its translation is CASSLRMGQDPYEQYF.

This clone was seen just once. V is TRBV12-5 and J is TRBJ2-1; no firm D call. V was shortened by 6 bases and J by 10 bases, with 10 bases between the two germline ends. Germline loops: CDR1 LGHNT, CDR2 FRNRAP. This CDR3 spans 11 amino acids. In DNA form, the CDR3 reads TGTGCTAGTGGCTTAGATGGGGAGCAGTTCTTC. Its translation is CASGLDGEQFF.

This chain links TRBV9 with TRBJ2-5, with 11 bases identical to TRBD1. The end of the DNA is better explained by TRBJ2-7, so the J call may be wrong. CDR1 and CDR2 from the germline V gene are SGDLS and YYNGEE. The CDR3 consists of 15 residues. The CDR3 is CASSVAGTGGYEQYF. The CDR3 DNA reads TGTGCCAGCAGCGTAGCCGGGACAGGGGGTTACGAGCAGTACTTC.

The V gene is TRBV7-2, the J gene TRBJ2-1; D is uncertain. The ends were cut back, 4 bases at V and 6 bases at J, with 10 bases in the middle. Germline lookup yields CDR1 SGHTA and CDR2 FQGNSA. CDR3 size: 13 residues. This CDR3 reads CASSSLSANEQFF. Written as DNA, the CDR3 is TGTGCCAGCAGCTCTCTCTCAGCCAATGAGCAGTTCTTC.

The V gene is TRBV4-3, the J gene TRBJ1-2, with D perhaps matching TRBD1 (6 bases). The germline gives CDR1 LGHNA, CDR2 YSLEER. V lost 0 bases and J 5 bases, leaving 16 bases between the germline ends. The CDR3 covers 16 residues. CDR3 bases: TGCGCCAGCAGCCAAGAGTATCGGGGGCGCGGGTATGGCTACACCTTC. This codes for CASSQEYRGRGYGYTF.

J is TRBJ2-3 and V is TRBV4-1; no clear D gene. The CDR3 runs 16 residues. Trimming stripped 0 bases from V and 4 bases from J, with 14 bases between. The germline V gene has CDR1 MGHRA and CDR2 YSYEKL. CDR3 DNA: TGCGCCAGCAGCCAAGAAGCCCATGGATGGGCAGATACGCAGTATTTT. It specifies CASSQEAHGWADTQYF.

The V gene is TRBV19, the J gene TRBJ1-5, with a possible D match to TRBD1 (5 bases). V shed 8 bases and J shed 7 bases, with 15 bases lying between them. This CDR3 is built from 13 residues. Germline-derived CDR1 and CDR2 are LNHDA and SQIVND (reference sequence). The CDR3 loop is CASEQAGGQPQHF. The CDR3, as DNA: TGTGCCAGTGAACAGGCGGGCGGGCAGCCCCAGCATTTT.

This clone appeared once. Here the CDR3 DNA reads TGTGCCAGCAGCGTAGGAGGGCGGGGGGCGACGGCTTTCTTT. Protein: CASSVGGRGATAFF. The chain combines TRBV9 with TRBJ1-1, with TRBD1 as a possible D gene (6 bases). The germline V and J ends were trimmed by 0 bases and 11 bases, with 17 bases remaining between them. This CDR3 contains 14 residues. Germline V gene lookup returns CDR1 SGDLS and CDR2 YYNGEE.

This rearrangement joins TRBV28 to TRBJ1-6; D call uncertain. The germline CDR1 and CDR2 sequences are MDHEN and SYDVKM. V was cut by 3 bases and J by 3 bases, with 9 bases left in between. The CDR3 is 15 amino acids. The CDR3 nucleotides read TGTGCCAGCAGTTTTCTCCAAGGCTATAATTCACCCCTCCACTTT. Protein sequence: CASSFLQGYNSPLHF.

The chain employs TRBV6-5 and TRBJ1-2; 11 bases align to TRBD1. The J segment lost 8 bases and the V segment lost 6 bases, leaving 8 bases of the junction unmatched. Germline V gene sequence: CDR1 MNHEY, CDR2 SVGAGI. The CDR3 totals 14 residues. CDR3 amino acids: CASRRTGGSSGYTF. CDR3 in DNA: TGTGCCAGCAGAAGGACAGGGGGCAGTTCGGGCTACACCTTC.

This chain links TRBV5-1 with TRBJ2-1, with 7 bases lining up with TRBD2. The CDR3 runs 15 residues. In germline, CDR1 is SGHRS, CDR2 YFSETQ. The V segment lost 0 bases and the J segment 7 bases; nucleotides outside the gene matches: 7. This chain's CDR3 is CASSLGASGTNEQFF. The CDR3, as DNA: TGCGCCAGCAGCTTGGGGGCTAGCGGCACGAATGAGCAGTTCTTC.

The rearrangement uses TRBV11-2 and TRBJ2-1, with D possibly TRBD2 on 6 matching bases. This CDR3 is 15 amino acids long. Trimming stripped 5 bases from V and 6 bases from J, with 17 bases between. Germline-derived CDR1 and CDR2 are SGHAT and FQNNGV. The CDR3 protein is CASSPRRGAFNEQFF. The DNA for the CDR3 is TGTGCCAGCAGCCCCCGGCGCGGGGCGTTCAATGAGCAGTTCTTC.

The V gene is TRBV5-1, the J gene TRBJ1-3, with unresolved D. The CDR3 extends over 15 amino acids. Trimming cost V 2 bases and J 0 bases, with 9 bases left between them. Germline V gene data show CDR1 as SGHRS and CDR2 as YFSETQ. The DNA for the CDR3 is TGCGCCAGCAGCTTCATGGGGTCCTCTGGAAACACCATATATTTT. This codes for CASSFMGSSGNTIYF.

In nucleotides, the CDR3 is TGTGCCAGTAGCAGAACGGGACGGTCATCGACCCCCACCCAGCATTTT. Its protein is CASSRTGRSSTPTQHF. The V and J genes are TRBV19 and TRBJ1-5; D is possibly TRBD1 (5 bases). Germline V CDR1 and CDR2: LNHDA, SQIVND (reference sequence). CDR3 length equals 16 residues. The ends were cut back, 6 bases at V and 11 bases at J, with 26 bases in the middle.

The chain carries TRBV19 and TRBJ1-3, with TRBD1 as a possible D gene (6 bases). The CDR3 covers 15 residues. The V end was cut by 4 bases, the J end by 0 bases, with 10 bases between. Germline V CDR1 and CDR2: LNHDA, SQIVND (reference sequence). The CDR3 loop reads CASSNEGGSGNTIYF. CDR3 coding DNA: TGTGCCAGTAGTAACGAGGGGGGCTCTGGAAACACCATATATTTT. Full variable domain (remainder filled in from reference TRBV19 and TRBJ1-3): DGGITQSPKYLFRKEGQNVTLSCEQNLNHDAMYWYRQDPGQGLRLIYYSQIVNDFQKGDIAEGYSVSREKKESFPLTVTSAQKNPTAFYLCASSNEGGSGNTIYFGEGSWLTVV.